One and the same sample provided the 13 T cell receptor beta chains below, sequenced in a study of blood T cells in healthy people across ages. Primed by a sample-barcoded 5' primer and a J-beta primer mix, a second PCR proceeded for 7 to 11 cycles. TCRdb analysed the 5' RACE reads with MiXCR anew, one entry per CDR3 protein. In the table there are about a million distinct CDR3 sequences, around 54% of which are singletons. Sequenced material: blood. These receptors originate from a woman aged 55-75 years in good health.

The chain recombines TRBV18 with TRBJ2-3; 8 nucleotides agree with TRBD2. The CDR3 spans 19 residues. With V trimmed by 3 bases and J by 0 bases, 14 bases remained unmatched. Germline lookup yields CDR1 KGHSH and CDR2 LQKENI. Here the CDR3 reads CASSPARLARGLSTDTQYF. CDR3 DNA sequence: TGTGCCAGCTCACCTGCGCGACTAGCGAGAGGCCTGAGCACAGATACGCAGTATTTT.

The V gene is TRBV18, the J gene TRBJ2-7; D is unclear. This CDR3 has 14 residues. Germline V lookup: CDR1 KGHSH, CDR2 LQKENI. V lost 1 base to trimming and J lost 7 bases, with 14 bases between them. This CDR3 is CASSPLHSNNEQYF. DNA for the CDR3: TGTGCCAGCTCACCACTACATTCGAACAATGAGCAGTACTTC.

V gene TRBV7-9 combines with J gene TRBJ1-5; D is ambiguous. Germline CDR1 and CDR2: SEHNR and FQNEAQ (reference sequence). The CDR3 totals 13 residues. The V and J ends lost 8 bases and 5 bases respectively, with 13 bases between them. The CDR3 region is CASAVSGDQPQHF. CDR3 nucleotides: TGTGCCAGCGCAGTTTCTGGCGATCAGCCCCAGCATTTT.

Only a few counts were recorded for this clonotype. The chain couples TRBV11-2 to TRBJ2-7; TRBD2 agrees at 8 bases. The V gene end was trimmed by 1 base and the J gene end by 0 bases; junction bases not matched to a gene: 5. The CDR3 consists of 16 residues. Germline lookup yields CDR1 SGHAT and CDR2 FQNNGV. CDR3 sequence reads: CASSLGSGRGSYEQYF. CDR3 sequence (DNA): TGTGCCAGCAGCTTAGGCAGCGGGAGAGGCTCCTACGAGCAGTACTTC.

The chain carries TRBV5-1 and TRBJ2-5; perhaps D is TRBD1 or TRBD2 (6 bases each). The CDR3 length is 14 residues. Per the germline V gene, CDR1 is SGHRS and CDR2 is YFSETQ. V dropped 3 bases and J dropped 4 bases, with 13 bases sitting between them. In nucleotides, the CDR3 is TGCGCCAGCAGCTCTAGGGGGGCTTTAGAGACCCAGTACTTC. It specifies CASSSRGALETQYF.

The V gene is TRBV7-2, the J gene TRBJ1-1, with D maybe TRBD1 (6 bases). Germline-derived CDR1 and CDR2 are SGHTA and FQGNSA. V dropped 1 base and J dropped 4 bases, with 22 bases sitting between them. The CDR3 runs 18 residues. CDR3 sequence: CASSLGPGDPWKLTEAFF. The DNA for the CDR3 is TGTGCCAGCAGCTTAGGGCCAGGGGACCCGTGGAAGCTCACTGAAGCTTTCTTT.

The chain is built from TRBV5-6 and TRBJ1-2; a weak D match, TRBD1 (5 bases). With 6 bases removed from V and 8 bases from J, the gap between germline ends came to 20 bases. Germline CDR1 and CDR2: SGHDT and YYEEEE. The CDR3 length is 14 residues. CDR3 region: CASIQTTPQGGYTF. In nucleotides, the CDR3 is TGTGCCAGCATCCAGACGACCCCGCAGGGAGGCTACACCTTC.

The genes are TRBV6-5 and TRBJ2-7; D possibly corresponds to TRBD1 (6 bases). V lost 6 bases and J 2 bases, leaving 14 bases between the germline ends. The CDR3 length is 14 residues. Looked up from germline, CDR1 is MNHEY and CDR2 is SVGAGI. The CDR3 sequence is CASSRQGTAYEQYF. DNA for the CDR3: TGTGCCAGCAGCCGCCAGGGGACCGCCTACGAGCAGTACTTC.

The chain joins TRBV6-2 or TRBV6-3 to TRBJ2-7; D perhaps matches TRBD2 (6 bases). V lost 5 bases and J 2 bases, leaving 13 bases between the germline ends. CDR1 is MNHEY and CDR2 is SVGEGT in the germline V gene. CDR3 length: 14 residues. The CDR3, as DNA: TGTGCCAGCAGTACCCGGGACTTTACCTACGAGCAGTACTTC. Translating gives CASSTRDFTYEQYF.

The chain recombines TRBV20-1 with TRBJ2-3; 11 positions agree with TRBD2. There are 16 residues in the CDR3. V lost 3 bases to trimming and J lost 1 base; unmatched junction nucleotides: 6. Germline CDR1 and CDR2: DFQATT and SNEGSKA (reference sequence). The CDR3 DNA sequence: TGCAGTGCTAGTCCACTAGCGGGAGTGGGCACAGATACGCAGTATTTT. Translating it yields CSASPLAGVGTDTQYF.

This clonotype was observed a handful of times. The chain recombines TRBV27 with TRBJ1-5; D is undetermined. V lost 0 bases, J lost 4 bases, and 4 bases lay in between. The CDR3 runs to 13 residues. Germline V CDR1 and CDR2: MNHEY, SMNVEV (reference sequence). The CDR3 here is CASSLSVNQPQHF. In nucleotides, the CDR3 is TGTGCCAGCAGTTTATCGGTAAATCAGCCCCAGCATTTT.

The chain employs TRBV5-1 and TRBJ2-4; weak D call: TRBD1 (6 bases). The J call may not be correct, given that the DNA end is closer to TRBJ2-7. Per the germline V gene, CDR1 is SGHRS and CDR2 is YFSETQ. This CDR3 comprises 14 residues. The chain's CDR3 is CASSFNRDLYEQYF. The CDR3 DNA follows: TGCGCCAGCAGCTTTAACAGGGACCTCTACGAGCAGTACTTC.

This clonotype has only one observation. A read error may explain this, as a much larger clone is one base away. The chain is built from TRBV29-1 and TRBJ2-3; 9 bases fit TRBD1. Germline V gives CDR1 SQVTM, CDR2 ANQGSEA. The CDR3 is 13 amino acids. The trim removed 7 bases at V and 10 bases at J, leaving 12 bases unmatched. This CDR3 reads CSAGTGSRDAQYF. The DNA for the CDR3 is TGCAGCGCCGGGACAGGGTCTCGGGATGCGCAGTATTTT.